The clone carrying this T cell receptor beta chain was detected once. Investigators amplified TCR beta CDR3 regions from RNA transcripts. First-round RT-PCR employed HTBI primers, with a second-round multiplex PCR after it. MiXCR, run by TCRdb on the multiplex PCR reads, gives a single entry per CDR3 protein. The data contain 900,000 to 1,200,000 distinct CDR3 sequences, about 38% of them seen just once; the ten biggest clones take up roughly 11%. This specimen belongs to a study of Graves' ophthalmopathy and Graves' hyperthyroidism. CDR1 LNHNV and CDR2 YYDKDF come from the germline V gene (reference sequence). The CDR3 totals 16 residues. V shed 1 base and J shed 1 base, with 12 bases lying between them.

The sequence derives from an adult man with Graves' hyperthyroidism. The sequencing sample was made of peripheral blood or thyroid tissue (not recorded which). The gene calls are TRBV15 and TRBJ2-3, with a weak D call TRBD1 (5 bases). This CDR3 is CATSRVVNRRTDTQYF. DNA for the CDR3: TGTGCCACCAGCAGAGTGGTAAACAGGCGCACAGATACGCAGTATTTT.